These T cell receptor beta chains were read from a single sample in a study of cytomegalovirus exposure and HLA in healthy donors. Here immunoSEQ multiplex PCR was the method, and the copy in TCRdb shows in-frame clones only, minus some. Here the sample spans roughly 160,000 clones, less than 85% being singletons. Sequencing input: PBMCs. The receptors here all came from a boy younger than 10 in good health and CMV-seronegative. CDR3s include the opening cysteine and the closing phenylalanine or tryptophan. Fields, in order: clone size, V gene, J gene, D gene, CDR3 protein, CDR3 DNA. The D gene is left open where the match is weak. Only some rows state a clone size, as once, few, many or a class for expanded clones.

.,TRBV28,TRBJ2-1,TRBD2,CASSYILAGSYNEQFF,TGTGCCAGCAGTTATATCCTAGCGGGCTCCTACAATGAGCAGTTCTTC
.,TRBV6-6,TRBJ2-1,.,CASSVQGSSYNEQFF,TGTGCCAGCAGTGTTCAGGGGAGCTCCTACAATGAGCAGTTCTTC
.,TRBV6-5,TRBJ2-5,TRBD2,CASSPPGGLETQYF,TGTGCCAGCAGTCCTCCGGGGGGGCTTGAGACCCAGTACTTC
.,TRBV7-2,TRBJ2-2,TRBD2,CASSLRTSVPGELFF,TGTGCCAGCAGCTTAAGGACTAGCGTGCCCGGGGAGCTGTTTTTT
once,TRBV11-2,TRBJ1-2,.,CASSFIQGSNYGYTF,TGTGCCAGCAGCTTCATCCAGGGATCTAACTATGGCTACACCTTC
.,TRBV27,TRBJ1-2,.,CATQGPIHPYGYTF,TGTGCCACCCAGGGGCCGATCCATCCATATGGCTACACCTTC
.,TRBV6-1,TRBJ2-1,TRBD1,CASSGGDRGSYNEQFF,TGTGCCAGCAGTGGGGGGGACAGGGGATCCTACAATGAGCAGTTCTTC
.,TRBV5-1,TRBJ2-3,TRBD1,CASSKTGSTDTQYF,TGCGCCAGCAGCAAGACAGGGAGCACAGATACGCAGTATTTT
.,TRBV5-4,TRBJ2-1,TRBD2,CASSLAGGQYNEQFF,TGTGCCAGCAGCTTGGCGGGGGGGCAATACAATGAGCAGTTCTTC
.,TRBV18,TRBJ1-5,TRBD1,CASSPGTAGNQPQHF,TGTGCCAGCTCACCAGGGACAGCTGGCAATCAGCCCCAGCATTTT
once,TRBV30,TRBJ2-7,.,CAWSVPAGTYEQYF,TGTGCCTGGAGTGTTCCTGCAGGAACCTACGAGCAGTACTTC
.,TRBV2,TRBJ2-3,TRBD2,CASRPSGEYPSTDTQYF,TGTGCCAGCCGCCCTAGCGGGGAGTACCCTAGCACAGATACGCAGTATTTT
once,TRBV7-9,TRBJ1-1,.,CASSFGQGWAFF,TGTGCCAGCAGCTTTGGGCAGGGATGGGCTTTCTTT
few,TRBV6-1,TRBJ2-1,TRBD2,CASSMSGGVYNEQFF,TGTGCCAGCAGTATGAGCGGGGGGGTTTACAATGAGCAGTTCTTC
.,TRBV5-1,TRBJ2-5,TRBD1,CASSLQGRETQYF,TGCGCCAGCAGCTTACAGGGGCGCGAGACCCAGTACTTC
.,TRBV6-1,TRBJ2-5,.,CASNHALETQYF,TGTGCCAGCAACCATGCACTAGAGACCCAGTACTTC
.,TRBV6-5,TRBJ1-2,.,CASRNKGAGYTF,TGTGCCAGCAGGAACAAAGGAGCTGGCTACACCTTC
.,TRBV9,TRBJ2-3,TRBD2,CASSPQLAGLPRPTDTQYF,TGTGCCAGCAGCCCCCAACTAGCGGGTCTGCCAAGACCGACAGATACGCAGTATTTT
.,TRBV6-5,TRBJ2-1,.,CASSYGPPDEQFF,TGTGCCAGCAGTTACGGTCCGCCGGATGAGCAGTTCTTC
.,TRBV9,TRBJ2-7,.,CASSVGGGTGEQYF,TGTGCCAGCAGCGTAGGGGGAGGAACGGGCGAGCAGTACTTC
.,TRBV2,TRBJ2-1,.,CASQTYNEQFF,TGTGCCAGCCAGACCTACAATGAGCAGTTCTTC
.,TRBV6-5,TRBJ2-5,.,CASSPRRAQETQYF,TGTGCCAGCAGCCCACGGAGAGCACAAGAGACCCAGTACTTC
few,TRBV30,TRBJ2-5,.,CAWSGGTQETQYF,TGTGCCTGGTCTGGCGGCACCCAAGAGACCCAGTACTTC
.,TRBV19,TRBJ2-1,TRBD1,CASSAQGLYNEQFF,TGTGCCAGTAGTGCACAGGGGCTGTACAATGAGCAGTTCTTC
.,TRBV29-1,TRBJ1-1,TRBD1,CSVGPGQGGAEAFF,TGCAGCGTTGGACCGGGACAGGGGGGCGCTGAAGCTTTCTTT
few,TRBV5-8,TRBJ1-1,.,CASSPRLGLRAFF,TGTGCCAGCAGCCCGAGGCTGGGACTTAGAGCTTTCTTT
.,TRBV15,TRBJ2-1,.,CATSSRGLTRDEQFF,TGTGCCACCAGCAGTAGGGGACTGACTCGGGATGAGCAGTTCTTC
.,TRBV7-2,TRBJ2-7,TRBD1,CASSVPGTANYEQYF,TGTGCCAGCAGCGTCCCCGGGACAGCTAATTACGAGCAGTACTTC
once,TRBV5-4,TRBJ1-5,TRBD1,CASSFGPGQGHQPQHF,TGTGCCAGCAGCTTTGGGCCGGGACAGGGCCATCAGCCCCAGCATTTT
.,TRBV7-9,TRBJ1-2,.,CASSPGGVVPYGYTF,TGTGCCAGCAGCCCCGGAGGGGTCGTCCCCTATGGCTACACCTTC
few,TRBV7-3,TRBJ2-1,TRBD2,CASSLAGDRYNEQFF,TGTGCCAGCAGCCTAGCGGGAGACCGCTACAATGAGCAGTTCTTC
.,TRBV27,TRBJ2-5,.,CASSLSLNLYQETQYF,TGTGCCAGCAGTTTATCTTTAAATCTGTACCAAGAGACCCAGTACTTC
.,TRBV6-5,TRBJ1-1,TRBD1,CASRRDRGLTEAFF,TGTGCCAGCAGACGGGACAGGGGGCTCACTGAAGCTTTCTTT
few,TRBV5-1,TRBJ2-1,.,CASSQTGLDGSYNEQFF,TGCGCCAGCAGCCAAACGGGACTCGACGGCTCCTACAATGAGCAGTTCTTC
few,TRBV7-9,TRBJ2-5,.,CASSFFTARVGRVGETQYF,TGTGCCAGCAGCTTTTTCACGGCTCGGGTCGGGAGAGTAGGGGAGACCCAGTACTTC
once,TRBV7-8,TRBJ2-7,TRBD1,CASSLATGGQGFGYEQYF,TGTGCCAGCAGCTTAGCGACAGGCGGACAGGGTTTCGGCTACGAGCAGTACTTC
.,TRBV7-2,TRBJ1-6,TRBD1,CASSQNRGQNSPLHF,TGTGCCAGCAGCCAAAACAGGGGTCAGAATTCACCCCTCCACTTT
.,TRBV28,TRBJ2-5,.,CASSFPGVWGPETQYF,TGTGCCAGCAGTTTTCCAGGGGTCTGGGGTCCAGAGACCCAGTACTTC
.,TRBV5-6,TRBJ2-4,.,CASNSWGGENIQYF,TGTGCCAGCAACTCCTGGGGAGGCGAAAACATTCAGTACTTC
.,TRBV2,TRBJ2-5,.,CASRDYLGGYF,TGTGCCAGCAGGGACTACCTCGGCGGGTACTTC
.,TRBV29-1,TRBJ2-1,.,CSVGGQLSSYNEQFF,TGCAGCGTTGGGGGACAATTGAGCTCCTACAATGAGCAGTTCTTC
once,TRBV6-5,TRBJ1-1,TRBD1,CASSWTGRTEAFF,TGTGCCAGCAGCTGGACAGGGAGGACTGAAGCTTTCTTT
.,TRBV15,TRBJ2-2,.,CATSREFPFGSTGELFF,TGTGCCACCAGCAGAGAATTCCCGTTCGGGAGCACCGGGGAGCTGTTTTTT
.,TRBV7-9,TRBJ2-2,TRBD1,CSSSLTPPGTANTGELFF,TGTTCCAGCAGCTTAACCCCCCCCGGGACAGCGAACACCGGGGAGCTGTTTTTT
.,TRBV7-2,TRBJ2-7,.,CASSRPGSELYEQYF,TGTGCCAGCAGCCGCCCGGGATCAGAGCTCTACGAGCAGTACTTC